The T cell receptor (beta chain) described here comes from a study of shared clonotypes between healthy human individuals. Study as a whole: Contributing individuals were two females and a few males aged 18 to 49.

Terminally differentiated effector memory CD45RA+ cells were left out of the naive CD8 fraction, which was CD45RO-negative and positively selected for CCR7. The CDR3 is 14 residues long. Germline lookup yields CDR1 MNHEY and CDR2 SVGAGI. V was pared by 4 bases and J by 0 bases, with 9 bases between. Method: immunoSEQ multiplex PCR; TCRdb's copy keeps in-frame clones and lacks some. The data show about 2.1 million clones, over 85% seen once. The gene calls are TRBV6-5 and TRBJ1-1; D not certain. The clonotype originates from a man younger than 35 in good health. Some clones in this sample may be carry-over from other donors' samples. Sequenced input: naive CD8+ T cells from PBMCs. DNA for the CDR3: TGTGCCAGCAGTTCCCGGACGGTGAACACTGAAGCTTTCTTT. It yields the protein CASSSRTVNTEAFF.